What follows are 23 T cell receptor beta chains derived from one specimen sequenced in a study of T cells after yellow fever vaccination (dated by TCRdb to the late 2010s). Library construction relied on 5' RACE. Sequencing relied on an Illumina HiSeq 2500. TCRdb passed the public sequencing reads through fastp at Q25 and MiXCR, retaining productive beta sequences. Rows merge per CDR3 protein into single entries with the most common DNA and genes. A total of hundreds of thousands of distinct CDR3 sequences appear in this sample, about 12% of them only once. In total, the top ten clones hold about 15% of the sample. This specimen's treatment or condition label, per the study, means: live attenuated yellow fever vaccine strain. The specimen was PBMCs, collected on the day of the yellow fever booster vaccination. Receptors were obtained from a man aged 30-40 years who received the YFV17D yellow fever vaccine.

This clonotype was detected once. The CDR3 carries no conserved terminal phenylalanine or tryptophan, so it likely arises from a read error. The chain employs TRBV29-1 and TRBJ1-1, with D tentatively TRBD1 (5 bases). The germline V gene has CDR1 SQVTM and CDR2 ANQGSEA. The ends were cut back, 3 bases at V and 0 bases at J, with 11 bases in the middle. CDR3 size: 14 residues. The DNA of the CDR3 is TGCAGCGTTGAGGCAGGGTCTATGAACACTGAAGCTTTCTCT. It specifies CSVEAGSMNTEAFS.

This clonotype was seen repeatedly, ten times or more. The genes are TRBV6-5 and TRBJ1-6, with a tentative D call TRBD1 (5 bases). CDR1 MNHEY and CDR2 SVGAGI come from the germline V gene. The CDR3 contains 14 residues. Between the trimmed V and J ends, which lost 0 bases and 7 bases, there was a span of 7 bases. The CDR3 here is CASSYSGGNSPLHF. As DNA, the CDR3 is TGTGCCAGCAGTTACTCGGGGGGGAATTCACCCCTCCACTTT.

This clonotype was counted between two and nine times. The chain is built from TRBV7-6 and TRBJ1-1; D ambiguous. The germline CDR1 and CDR2 sequences are SGHVS and FNYEAQ. V shed 5 bases and J shed 5 bases, with 18 bases lying between them. The CDR3 runs 15 residues. The CDR3 spells CASSPRRIEGTEAFF. The CDR3 DNA is TGTGCCAGCAGCCCCAGGCGGATTGAAGGAACTGAAGCTTTCTTT.

This clonotype was seen a handful of times. The V call is TRBV5-5, the J call TRBJ2-7, with D perhaps TRBD1 (6 bases). The CDR3 contains 14 residues. Trimming removed 0 bases from V and 3 bases from J, with 10 bases in between. Germline lookup yields CDR1 SGHKS and CDR2 YYEKEE (reference sequence). CDR3 loop: CASSLAPGDYEQYF. As DNA, the CDR3 is TGTGCCAGCAGCTTGGCACCAGGGGACTACGAGCAGTACTTC.

This chain links TRBV27 with TRBJ2-2; D might be TRBD1 (6 bases). V lost 3 bases to trimming and J lost 6 bases, with 11 bases between them. This CDR3 has 14 amino acids. CDR1 is MNHEY and CDR2 is SMNVEV in the germline V gene (reference sequence). The CDR3 is CASSLDSGPGELFF. CDR3 nucleotides: TGTGCCAGCAGTTTGGACAGCGGTCCCGGGGAGCTGTTTTTT.

This clonotype has more than one count but fewer than ten. CDR3 coding DNA: TGTGCCAGCAGCTCACTAGGGGGGTGGACTAGCGGGAGAGGCCTACGTATTGCTGAGCAGTTCTTC. Protein sequence: CASSSLGGWTSGRGLRIAEQFF. The chain joins TRBV7-1 to TRBJ2-1; TRBD2 agrees at 13 bases. TRBV7-1 is reported as an ORF; its role is uncertain. CDR3 length: 22 residues. Trimming at V came to 2 bases and at J to 9 bases, leaving 25 bases not matched to a gene.

The genes are TRBV28 and TRBJ2-1; no firm D call. The CDR3 extends over 14 amino acids. V lost 3 bases and J lost 6, with 12 bases in between. Germline values: CDR1 MDHEN, CDR2 SYDVKM. The CDR3 DNA sequence: TGTGCCAGCAGTTTTCCCGGTGGTGCCAATGAGCAGTTCTTC. Translated: CASSFPGGANEQFF.

This clonotype was picked up a small number of times. The chain links TRBV27 to TRBJ2-1; 8 bases are shared with TRBD2. Trimming removed 5 bases from V and 8 bases from J; junction bases left unmatched: 17. The CDR3 extends over 17 amino acids. From germline, CDR1 is MNHEY and CDR2 SMNVEV (reference sequence). As DNA, the CDR3 is TGTGCCAGCAGTCCTTACACTAGCGGTCCACTGAGGGATGAGCAGTTCTTC. Amino acids: CASSPYTSGPLRDEQFF.

This chain uses TRBV12-3 or TRBV12-4 with TRBJ2-2; D possibly uses TRBD1 or TRBD2 (5 bases each). Trimming took off 3 bases at V and 4 bases at J, with 12 bases between the two ends. The CDR3 spans 15 residues. CDR3 DNA sequence: TGTGCCAGCAGTTTTAGTCTTGGGGGCACCGGGGAGCTGTTTTTT. It translates to CASSFSLGGTGELFF.

The chain couples TRBV2 to TRBJ2-1; TRBD2 is a possible D gene (6 bases). The length of the CDR3 is 15 residues. Trimming left V 1 base short and J 6 bases short, with 13 bases between. The germline gives CDR1 SNHLY, CDR2 FYNNEI. CDR3 loop: CASSEGGKSLNEQFF. In DNA form, the CDR3 reads TGTGCCAGCAGTGAAGGCGGGAAGTCACTCAATGAGCAGTTCTTC.

V usage is TRBV6-1 and J usage is TRBJ2-1; D call uncertain. V lost 8 bases and J lost 5, with 22 bases in between. The germline V gene has CDR1 MNHNS and CDR2 SASEGT. CDR3 length: 16 amino acids. In nucleotides, the CDR3 is TGTGCCAGCCACTTCGGCTACCCGTGGGATCACAATGAGCAGTTCTTC. The encoded protein is CASHFGYPWDHNEQFF.

The chain joins TRBV29-1 to TRBJ2-3, with D unresolved. CDR1 and CDR2 (germline): SQVTM, ANQGSEA. Trimming took off 3 bases at V and 3 bases at J, with 7 bases between the two ends. The CDR3 spans 12 residues. The CDR3 loop reads CSVDIGTDTQYF. CDR3 bases: TGCAGCGTTGATATTGGTACAGATACGCAGTATTTT.

This chain joins TRBV25-1 and TRBJ2-2; TRBD2 aligns across 7 bases. V gave up 2 bases and J gave up 4 bases; unmatched junction bases: 4. This CDR3 has 15 amino acids. Germline values: CDR1 MGHDK, CDR2 SYGVNS. The CDR3 region is CASSEVGEGTGELFF. The CDR3 DNA reads as TGTGCCAGCAGTGAAGTCGGGGAGGGCACCGGGGAGCTGTTTTTT.

Points on this clonotype: The junction shows a germline mismatch at one end, possibly a read error. This sequence joins TRBV10-2 and TRBJ2-7; TRBD1 aligns across 8 bases. Per the germline V gene, CDR1 is WSHSY and CDR2 is SAAADI. The CDR3 sequence is 13 residues long. The CDR3 DNA is TGCGCCGGCAGCCGGGACAGGCCTTACGAGCAGTACTTC. Its protein product is CAGSRDRPYEQYF.

This clonotype was detected many times. The chain is built from TRBV7-2 and TRBJ2-7, with 12 bases identical to TRBD2. The CDR3 totals 16 residues. Germline V gives CDR1 SGHTA, CDR2 FQGNSA. Germline trimming cut 1 base from V and 7 bases from J; bases unmatched to any gene: 8. The CDR3 here is CASSLVLAGGPGEQYF. CDR3 nucleotides: TGTGCCAGCAGCTTAGTCCTAGCGGGAGGGCCAGGGGAGCAGTACTTC.

This chain joins TRBV4-2 and TRBJ2-7; D unresolved. The germline V gene encodes CDR1 LGHNA and CDR2 YNFKEQ. Trimming stripped 0 bases from V and 6 bases from J, with 6 bases between. The CDR3 length is 12 residues. Here the CDR3 reads CASSQDPSEQYF. For the CDR3, the DNA is TGTGCCAGCAGCCAAGACCCGAGCGAGCAGTACTTC.

This clonotype showed up just a few times. The V call is TRBV5-5, the J call TRBJ2-7; D not certain. The CDR3 consists of 14 residues. Germline V CDR1 and CDR2: SGHKS, YYEKEE (reference sequence). The V gene lost 0 bases and the J gene lost 1 base, with 8 bases spanning the gap. This CDR3 is CASSLETPSYEQYF. CDR3 DNA: TGTGCCAGCAGCTTGGAGACACCATCCTACGAGCAGTACTTC.

The table lists this clonotype with a few counts. CDR3 nucleotides: TGTGCCAGCAGTTTTGACAGGGGAACATTTAACGAGCAGTACTTC. It codes for CASSFDRGTFNEQYF. This chain connects TRBV12-3 or TRBV12-4 to TRBJ2-7; the match to TRBD1 covers 8 bases. The V segment lost 3 bases and the J segment 5 bases; nucleotides outside the gene matches: 9. The CDR3 sequence is 15 residues long.

V is TRBV18 and J is TRBJ2-1; TRBD2 is a possible D gene (6 bases). Germline CDR1 reads KGHSH; CDR2 reads LQKENI. Trimming left V 5 bases short and J 8 bases short, with 13 bases between. The CDR3 has 13 amino acids. The DNA of the CDR3 is TGTGCCAGCTCAAATAGCGGTCCGGATGAGCAGTTCTTC. It codes for CASSNSGPDEQFF.

This chain connects TRBV4-3 to TRBJ2-2; 7 bases are shared with TRBD2. Germline lookup yields CDR1 LGHNA and CDR2 YSLEER. The CDR3 extends over 16 amino acids. Trimming at V came to 5 bases and at J to 3 bases, leaving 9 bases not matched to a gene. The CDR3 region is CASSVAREGYTGELFF. In DNA, the CDR3 is TGCGCCAGCAGCGTCGCGAGGGAGGGTTACACCGGGGAGCTGTTTTTT.

This sequence joins TRBV11-2 and TRBJ2-7; weak D call: TRBD1 (6 bases). The length of the CDR3 is 16 residues. CDR1 is SGHAT and CDR2 is FQNNGV in the germline V gene. V dropped 5 bases and J dropped 4 bases, with 21 bases sitting between them. CDR3 protein: CASSLGAPSLAYEQYF. Here the CDR3 DNA reads TGTGCCAGCAGCCTGGGGGCCCCCAGTCTCGCTTACGAGCAGTACTTC.

This clonotype turned up a few times. V usage is TRBV7-2 and J usage is TRBJ2-2; D unclear. The V end was cut by 5 bases, the J end by 5 bases, with 9 bases between. The CDR3 covers 13 residues. Germline CDR1 SGHTA, CDR2 FQGNSA. CDR3 sequence reads: CASSKGRTGELFF. The CDR3 nucleotides read TGTGCCAGCAGCAAAGGGCGAACCGGGGAGCTGTTTTTT.

Only a few counts were recorded for this clonotype. V is TRBV5-5 and J is TRBJ2-4; the D gene is possibly TRBD1 (6 bases). Trimming cost V 2 bases and J 7 bases, with 16 bases left between them. The CDR3 has 15 amino acids. The germline V gene encodes CDR1 SGHKS and CDR2 YYEKEE (reference sequence). CDR3 residues: CASSFRQVASNIQYF. The CDR3 DNA reads as TGTGCCAGCAGCTTCCGACAGGTGGCAAGCAACATTCAGTACTTC.